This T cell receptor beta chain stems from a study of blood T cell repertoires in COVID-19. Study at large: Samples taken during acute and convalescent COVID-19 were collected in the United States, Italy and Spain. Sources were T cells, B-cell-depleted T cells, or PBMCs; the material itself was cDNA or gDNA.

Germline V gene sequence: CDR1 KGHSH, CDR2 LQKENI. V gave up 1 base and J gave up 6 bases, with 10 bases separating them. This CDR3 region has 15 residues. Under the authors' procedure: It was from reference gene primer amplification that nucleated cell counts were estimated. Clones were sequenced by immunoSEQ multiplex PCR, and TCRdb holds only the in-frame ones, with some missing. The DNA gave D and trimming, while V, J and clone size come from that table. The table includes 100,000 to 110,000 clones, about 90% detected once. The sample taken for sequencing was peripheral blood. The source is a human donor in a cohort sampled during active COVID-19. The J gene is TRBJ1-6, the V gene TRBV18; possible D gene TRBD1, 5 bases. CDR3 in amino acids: CASSPRGHTNSPLHF. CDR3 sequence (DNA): TGTGCCAGCTCACCACGCGGACACACTAATTCACCCCTCCACTTT.